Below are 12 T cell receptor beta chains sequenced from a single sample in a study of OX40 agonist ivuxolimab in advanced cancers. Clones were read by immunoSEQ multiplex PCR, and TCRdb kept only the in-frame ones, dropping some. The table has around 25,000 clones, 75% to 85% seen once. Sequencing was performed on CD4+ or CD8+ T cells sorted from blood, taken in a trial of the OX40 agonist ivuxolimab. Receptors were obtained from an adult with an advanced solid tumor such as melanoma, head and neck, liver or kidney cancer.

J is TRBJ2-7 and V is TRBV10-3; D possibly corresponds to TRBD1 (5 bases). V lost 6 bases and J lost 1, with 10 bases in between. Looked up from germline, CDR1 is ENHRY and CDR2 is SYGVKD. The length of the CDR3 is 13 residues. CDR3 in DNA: TGTGCCATCAGGAACCCAGGGTCCTACGAGCAGTACTTC. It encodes CAIRNPGSYEQYF.

The CDR3: CASTLRGSNQPQHF. The CDR3 region has the DNA TGTGCCAGTACTCTAAGGGGGTCGAATCAGCCCCAGCATTTT. The chain recombines TRBV21-1 with TRBJ1-5; TRBD1, the table's D call, was not compared with the DNA. TRBV21-1 is a listed pseudogene. This CDR3 is 14 amino acids long.

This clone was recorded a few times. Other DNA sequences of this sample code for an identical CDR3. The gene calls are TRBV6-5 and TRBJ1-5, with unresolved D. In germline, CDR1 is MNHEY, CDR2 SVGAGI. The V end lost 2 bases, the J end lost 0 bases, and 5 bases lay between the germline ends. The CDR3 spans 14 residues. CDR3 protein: CASSYSGSNQPQHF. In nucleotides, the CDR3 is TGTGCCAGCAGTTACAGCGGTAGCAATCAGCCCCAGCATTTT.

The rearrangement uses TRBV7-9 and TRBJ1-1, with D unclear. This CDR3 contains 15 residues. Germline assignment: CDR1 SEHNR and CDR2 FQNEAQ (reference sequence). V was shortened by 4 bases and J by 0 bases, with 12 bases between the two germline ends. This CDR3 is CASSSSPRVNTEAFF. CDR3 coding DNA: TGTGCCAGCAGCTCCTCCCCTCGGGTGAACACTGAAGCTTTCTTT.

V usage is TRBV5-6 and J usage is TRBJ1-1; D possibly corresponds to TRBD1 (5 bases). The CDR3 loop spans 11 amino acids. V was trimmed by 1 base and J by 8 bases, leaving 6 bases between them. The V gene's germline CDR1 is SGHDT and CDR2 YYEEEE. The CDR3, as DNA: TGTGCCAGCAGCTTGTACAGGGAAGCTTTCTTT. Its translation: CASSLYREAFF.

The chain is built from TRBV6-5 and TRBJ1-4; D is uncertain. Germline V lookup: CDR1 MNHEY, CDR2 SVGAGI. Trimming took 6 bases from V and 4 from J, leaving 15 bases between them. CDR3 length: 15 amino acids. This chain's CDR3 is CASSPTVWVNEKLFF. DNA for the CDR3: TGTGCCAGCAGCCCAACAGTCTGGGTTAATGAAAAACTGTTTTTT.

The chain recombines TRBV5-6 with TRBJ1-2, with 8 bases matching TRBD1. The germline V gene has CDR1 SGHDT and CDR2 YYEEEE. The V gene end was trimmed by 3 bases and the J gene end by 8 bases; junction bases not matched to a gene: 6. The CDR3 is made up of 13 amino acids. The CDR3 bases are TGTGCCAGCAGCTCCCAGGGGGCTTTAGGCTACACCTTC. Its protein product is CASSSQGALGYTF.

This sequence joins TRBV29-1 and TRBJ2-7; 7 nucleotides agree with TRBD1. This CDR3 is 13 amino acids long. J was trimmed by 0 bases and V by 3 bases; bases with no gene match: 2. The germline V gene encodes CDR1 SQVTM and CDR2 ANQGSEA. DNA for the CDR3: TGCAGCGTTGAGGGGACAGACTCCTACGAGCAGTACTTC. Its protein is CSVEGTDSYEQYF.

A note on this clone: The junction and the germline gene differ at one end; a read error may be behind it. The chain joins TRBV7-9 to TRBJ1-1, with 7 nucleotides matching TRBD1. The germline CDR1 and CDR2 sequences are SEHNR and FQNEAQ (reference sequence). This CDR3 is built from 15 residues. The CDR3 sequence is CASSPSQGMKTEAFF. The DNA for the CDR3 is TGTGCCAGCAGCCCTTCACAGGGGATGAAAACTGAAGCTTTCTTT.

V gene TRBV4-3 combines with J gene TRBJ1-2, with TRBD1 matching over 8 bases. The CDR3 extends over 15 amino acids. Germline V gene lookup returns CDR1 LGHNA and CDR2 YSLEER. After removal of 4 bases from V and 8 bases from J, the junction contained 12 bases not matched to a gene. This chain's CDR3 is CASSPGPTGAGGYTF. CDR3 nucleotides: TGCGCCAGCAGCCCAGGCCCGACAGGGGCGGGGGGCTACACCTTC.

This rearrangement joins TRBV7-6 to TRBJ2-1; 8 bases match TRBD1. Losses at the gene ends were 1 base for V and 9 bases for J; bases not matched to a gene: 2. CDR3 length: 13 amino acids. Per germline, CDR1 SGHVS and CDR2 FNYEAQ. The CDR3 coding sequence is TGTGCCAGCAGCTTAGGACAGGGGCTTGAGCAGTTCTTC. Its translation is CASSLGQGLEQFF.

CDR3 DNA sequence: TGTGCCAGCCGGCAACGGCCAGAAAGCACAGATACGCAGTATTTT. It yields the protein CASRQRPESTDTQYF. The chain carries TRBV27 and TRBJ2-3; D is undetermined. The CDR3 runs 15 residues. V shed 8 bases and J shed 0 bases, with 15 bases lying between them. Germline V gene lookup returns CDR1 MNHEY and CDR2 SMNVEV (reference sequence).